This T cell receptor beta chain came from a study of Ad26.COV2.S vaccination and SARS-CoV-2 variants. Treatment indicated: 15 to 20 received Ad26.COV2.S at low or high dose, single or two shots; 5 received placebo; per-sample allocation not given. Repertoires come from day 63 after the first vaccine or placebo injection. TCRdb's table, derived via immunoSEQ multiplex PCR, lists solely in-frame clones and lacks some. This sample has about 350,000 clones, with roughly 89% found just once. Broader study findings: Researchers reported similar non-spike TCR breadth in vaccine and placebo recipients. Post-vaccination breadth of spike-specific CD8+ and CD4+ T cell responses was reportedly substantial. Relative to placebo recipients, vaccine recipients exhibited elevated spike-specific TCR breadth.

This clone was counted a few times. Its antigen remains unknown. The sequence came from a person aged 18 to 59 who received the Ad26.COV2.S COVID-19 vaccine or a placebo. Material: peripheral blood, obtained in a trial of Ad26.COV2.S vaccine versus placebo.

Here the CDR3 DNA reads TGTGCCAGCAGCCCCAGAGGGTACTACGAGCAGTACTTC. It yields the protein CASSPRGYYEQYF. This chain connects TRBV3-1 (or the pseudogene TRBV3-2) to TRBJ2-7, with a possible D match to TRBD2 (5 bases). The CDR3 sequence is 13 residues long. CDR1 and CDR2 (germline): LGHDT, YNNKEL (reference sequence). V was shortened by 4 bases and J by 3 bases, with 10 bases between the two germline ends.